One T cell receptor beta chain is described in this entry. Trimming took off 5 bases at V and 0 bases at J, with 11 bases between the two ends. Germline V gives CDR1 LGHDT, CDR2 YNNKEL (reference sequence). The CDR3 contains 15 residues. Sequencing used immunoSEQ multiplex PCR; TCRdb keeps in-frame clones, though not all of them. The sample carries 250,000 to 300,000 clones, about 94% recorded once. This sample stems from a study of T cell responses to AZD1222 COVID-19 vaccine. This TCR was sampled from an adult who received the AZD1222 COVID-19 vaccine. This material consisted of peripheral blood, taken 28 days after the second AZD1222 dose. The rearrangement uses TRBV3-1 (or the pseudogene TRBV3-2) and TRBJ1-3; D ambiguous. CDR3 amino acids: CASSDGRTSGNTIYF. CDR3 nucleotide sequence: TGTGCCAGCAGCGACGGCAGAACCTCTGGAAACACCATATATTTT.